This T cell receptor beta chain is from a study of control samples from healthy donors and cancer patients. Profiled with immunoSEQ multiplex PCR; TCRdb holds only in-frame clones, not every one. This repertoire shows about 120,000 clones, over 85% found once; its top ten account for roughly 2.5%. In germline, CDR1 is SGHRS, CDR2 YFSETQ. The CDR3 spans 14 residues. V lost 7 bases to trimming and J lost 1 base; unmatched junction nucleotides: 5. The material sequenced was blood. The TCR was taken from a man aged 30-40 years in good health. This chain uses TRBV5-1 with TRBJ2-1; TRBD1 agrees at 7 bases. This CDR3 is CASRTGDSYNEQFF. CDR3 in DNA: TGCGCCAGCCGTACAGGGGATTCCTACAATGAGCAGTTCTTC.